Listed below are T cell receptor beta chains from one sample, sequenced in a study of T cell repertoires in cytomegalovirus infection. For these TCRs, the target antigens are not known. MiXCR, applied by TCRdb to the reads, yields one record per CDR3 protein. The repertoire has roughly 920,000 distinct CDR3 sequences, more than 25% of them found once; the top ten carry more than 13%. The material was cultured CD8+ T cells from PBMCs, obtained from culture after CMV antigen stimulation. The source is a human donor in good health (CMV status not recorded). Some clones in this sample may be carry-over from other donors' samples. The CDR3 runs from the conserved cysteine through the conserved F or W. D genes are given only for firm matches. Size is stated for part of the rows, as once, few or many counts, or as a class when the clone is expanded.

d_gene: -
abundance: -
len: 14
v_gene: TRBV12-3/TRBV12-4
j_gene: TRBJ1-3
CDR3aa: CASSSTGTGNTIYF
CDR3nt: TGTGCCAGCAGTTCCACAGGGACTGGAAACACCATATATTTT

d_gene: -
abundance: -
len: 15
v_gene: TRBV27
j_gene: TRBJ2-1
CDR3aa: CASSLLGGVYNEQFF
CDR3nt: TGTGCCAGCAGTTTACTAGGGGGTGTCTACAATGAGCAGTTCTTC

d_gene: -
abundance: -
len: 15
v_gene: TRBV7-9
j_gene: TRBJ2-2
CDR3aa: CASSRRQGAAGELFF
CDR3nt: TGTGCCAGCAGCCGGCGACAAGGGGCGGCCGGGGAGCTGTTTTTT

d_gene: TRBD2
abundance: -
len: 16
v_gene: TRBV18
j_gene: TRBJ2-1
CDR3aa: CASSPPEGLAVNEQFF
CDR3nt: TGTGCCAGCTCACCACCGGAGGGACTAGCGGTTAATGAGCAGTTCTTC

d_gene: TRBD1
abundance: -
len: 15
v_gene: TRBV10-3
j_gene: TRBJ1-2
CDR3aa: CAISGQDRWDYGYTF
CDR3nt: TGTGCCATCAGTGGCCAGGACAGGTGGGACTATGGCTACACCTTC

d_gene: -
abundance: -
len: 15
v_gene: TRBV7-6
j_gene: TRBJ2-6
CDR3aa: CASSLPRPGANVLTF
CDR3nt: TGTGCCAGCAGCCTCCCACGGCCTGGGGCCAACGTCCTGACTTTC

d_gene: -
abundance: -
len: 14
v_gene: TRBV27
j_gene: TRBJ1-1
CDR3aa: CASSWGGRNTEAFF
CDR3nt: TGTGCCAGCAGTTGGGGGGGGCGGAACACTGAAGCTTTCTTT

d_gene: TRBD1
abundance: -
len: 16
v_gene: TRBV4-2
j_gene: TRBJ1-4
CDR3aa: CASSQENGDRGEKLFF
CDR3nt: TGTGCCAGCAGCCAAGAGAACGGGGACAGGGGTGAAAAACTGTTTTTT

d_gene: -
abundance: -
len: 12
v_gene: TRBV2
j_gene: TRBJ1-5
CDR3aa: CASSEFYQPQHF
CDR3nt: TGTGCCAGCAGTGAGTTCTATCAGCCCCAGCATTTT

d_gene: -
abundance: -
len: 13
v_gene: TRBV27
j_gene: TRBJ2-5
CDR3aa: CASSPSLQETQYF
CDR3nt: TGTGCCAGCAGTCCGAGCCTCCAAGAGACCCAGTACTTC

d_gene: -
abundance: -
len: 10
v_gene: TRBV29-1
j_gene: TRBJ2-5
CDR3aa: CSVVEETQYF
CDR3nt: TGCAGCGTTGTTGAAGAGACCCAGTACTTC

d_gene: TRBD1
abundance: -
len: 13
v_gene: TRBV27
j_gene: TRBJ1-1
CDR3aa: CASMNRGWTEAFF
CDR3nt: TGTGCCAGCATGAACAGGGGTTGGACTGAAGCTTTCTTT

d_gene: -
abundance: -
len: 14
v_gene: TRBV11-3
j_gene: TRBJ2-2
CDR3aa: CASSPRPYTGELFF
CDR3nt: TGTGCCAGCAGCCCCCGGCCGTACACCGGGGAGCTGTTTTTT

d_gene: -
abundance: -
len: 13
v_gene: TRBV28
j_gene: TRBJ1-1
CDR3aa: CASRVTDNTEAFF
CDR3nt: TGTGCCAGCAGGGTGACAGATAACACTGAAGCTTTCTTT

d_gene: TRBD2
abundance: -
len: 17
v_gene: TRBV24-1
j_gene: TRBJ2-5
CDR3aa: CATSEPTPLAGEETQYF
CDR3nt: TGTGCCACCAGTGAACCGACTCCGCTAGCGGGGGAAGAGACCCAGTACTTC

d_gene: TRBD1
abundance: few
len: 17
v_gene: TRBV5-4
j_gene: TRBJ1-3
CDR3aa: CASSLAGTGSSGNTIYF
CDR3nt: TGTGCCAGCAGCTTGGCGGGGACAGGGAGCTCTGGAAACACCATATATTTT

d_gene: -
abundance: many
len: 12
v_gene: TRBV7-2
j_gene: TRBJ1-1
CDR3aa: CASSFGNWEAFF
CDR3nt: TGTGCCAGCAGCTTCGGGAATTGGGAAGCTTTCTTT

d_gene: -
abundance: few
len: 12
v_gene: TRBV6-5
j_gene: TRBJ1-2
CDR3aa: CASSHGANGYTF
CDR3nt: TGTGCCAGCAGCCACGGGGCGAATGGCTACACCTTC

d_gene: -
abundance: few
len: 13
v_gene: TRBV12-5
j_gene: TRBJ2-2
CDR3aa: CASGLPRTGELFF
CDR3nt: TGTGCTAGTGGTTTGCCGCGCACCGGGGAGCTGTTTTTT

d_gene: -
abundance: -
len: 12
v_gene: TRBV7-6
j_gene: TRBJ2-7
CDR3aa: CASSSYSHEQYF
CDR3nt: TGTGCCAGCAGCTCCTACTCCCACGAGCAGTACTTC

d_gene: -
abundance: -
len: 14
v_gene: TRBV7-9
j_gene: TRBJ2-6
CDR3aa: CASSFTDGANVLTF
CDR3nt: TGTGCCAGCAGCTTCACCGATGGGGCCAACGTCCTGACTTTC

d_gene: -
abundance: -
len: 17
v_gene: TRBV19
j_gene: TRBJ1-1
CDR3aa: CASSTQGPRGHDTEAFF
CDR3nt: TGTGCCAGTAGCACACAGGGCCCGCGGGGTCACGACACTGAAGCTTTCTTT

d_gene: -
abundance: -
len: 16
v_gene: TRBV11-2
j_gene: TRBJ2-5
CDR3aa: CASSLEFRAYQETQYF
CDR3nt: TGTGCCAGCAGCTTAGAGTTCAGGGCGTACCAAGAGACCCAGTACTTC

d_gene: TRBD1
abundance: -
len: 14
v_gene: TRBV6-1
j_gene: TRBJ2-5
CDR3aa: CASSGRGQGGTQYF
CDR3nt: TGTGCCAGCAGTGGTAGGGGACAGGGGGGGACCCAGTACTTC